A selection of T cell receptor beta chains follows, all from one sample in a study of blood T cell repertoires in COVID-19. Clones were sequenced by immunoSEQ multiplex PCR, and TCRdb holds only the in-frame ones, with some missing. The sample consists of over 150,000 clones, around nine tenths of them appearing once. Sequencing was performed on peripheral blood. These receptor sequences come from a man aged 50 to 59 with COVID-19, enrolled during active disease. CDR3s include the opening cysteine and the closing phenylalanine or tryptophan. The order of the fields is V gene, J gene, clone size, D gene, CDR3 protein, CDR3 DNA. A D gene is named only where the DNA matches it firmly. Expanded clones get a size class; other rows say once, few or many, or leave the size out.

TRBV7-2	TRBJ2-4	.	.	CASSLAQINIQYF	TGTGCCAGCAGCTTAGCACAGATAAACATTCAGTACTTC
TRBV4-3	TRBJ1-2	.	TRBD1	CASSQEGAWDRTYGYTF	TGCGCCAGCAGCCAAGAGGGGGCGTGGGACAGGACCTATGGCTACACCTTC
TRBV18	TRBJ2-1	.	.	CASSPPNRDRINEQFF	TGTGCCAGCTCACCACCGAACAGGGATAGGATCAATGAGCAGTTCTTC
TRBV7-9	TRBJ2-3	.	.	CASSLALTSQDHNTQYF	TGTGCCAGCAGCTTAGCACTGACTAGTCAGGACCATAATACGCAGTATTTT
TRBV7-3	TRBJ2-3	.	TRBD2	CASSLTGRLGLGRTDTQYF	TGTGCCAGCAGCTTAACCGGGCGCCTGGGACTAGGCAGAACAGATACGCAGTATTTT
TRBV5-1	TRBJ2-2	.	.	CASSLVGGTNTGELFF	TGCGCCAGCAGCTTGGTCGGCGGAACGAACACCGGGGAGCTGTTTTTT
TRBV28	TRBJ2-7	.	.	CASSSEIRGQYF	TGTGCCAGCAGTTCCGAAATACGAGGGCAGTACTTC
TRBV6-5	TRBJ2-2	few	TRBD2	CASRPAGHAGELFF	TGTGCCAGCCGTCCAGCGGGGCACGCGGGGGAGCTGTTTTTT
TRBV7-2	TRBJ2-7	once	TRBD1	CASSLIVQGAYEQYF	TGTGCCAGCAGCTTAATTGTCCAGGGGGCCTACGAGCAGTACTTC
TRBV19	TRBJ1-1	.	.	CASSAGRGTEAFF	TGTGCCAGTAGTGCAGGGAGGGGGACTGAAGCTTTCTTT
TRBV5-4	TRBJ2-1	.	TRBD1	CASSSDRNSYNEQFF	TGTGCCAGCAGTTCGGACAGGAATTCCTACAATGAGCAGTTCTTC
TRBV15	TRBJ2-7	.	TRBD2	CATSATKPGLASWEQYF	TGTGCCACCAGCGCCACCAAACCGGGACTAGCATCATGGGAGCAGTACTTC
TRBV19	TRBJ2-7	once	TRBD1	CASKGGQGVPYEQYF	TGTGCCAGTAAGGGGGGACAGGGGGTCCCCTACGAGCAGTACTTC
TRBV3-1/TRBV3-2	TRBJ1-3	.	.	CASSPEMAAPGLGNTIYF	TGTGCCAGCAGCCCGGAGATGGCAGCCCCCGGCCTCGGAAACACCATATATTTT
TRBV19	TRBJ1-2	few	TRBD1	CAGRDRTGYTF	TGTGCCGGAAGGGACAGAACTGGCTACACCTTC
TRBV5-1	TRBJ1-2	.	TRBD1	CASSRGVGQGNGYTF	TGCGCCAGCAGCAGGGGCGTGGGACAGGGGAATGGCTACACCTTC
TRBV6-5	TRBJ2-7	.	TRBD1	CASRSSGTGLYEQYF	TGTGCCAGCAGATCCTCCGGGACAGGGCTCTACGAGCAGTACTTC
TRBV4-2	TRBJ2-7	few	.	CASSQDGGTIYEQYF	TGTGCCAGCAGCCAAGATGGGGGCACGATCTACGAGCAGTACTTC
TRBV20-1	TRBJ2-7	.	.	CSARRGNEQYF	TGCAGTGCTAGACGAGGGAACGAGCAGTACTTC
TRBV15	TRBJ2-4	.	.	CATSRDGTGAKNIQYF	TGTGCCACCAGCAGAGATGGCACGGGAGCCAAAAACATTCAGTACTTC
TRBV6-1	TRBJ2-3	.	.	CASSEDTLSTDTQYF	TGTGCCAGCAGTGAAGACACACTATCCACAGATACGCAGTATTTT
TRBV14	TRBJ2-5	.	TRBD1	CASSLGTGVLQETQYF	TGTGCCAGCAGCCTCGGGACAGGGGTACTCCAAGAGACCCAGTACTTC
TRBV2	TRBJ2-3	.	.	CASSETSLRTSTDTQYF	TGTGCCAGCAGTGAAACCTCGCTACGTACTAGCACAGATACGCAGTATTTT
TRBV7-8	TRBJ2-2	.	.	CASSLLVRARFGTGELFF	TGTGCCAGCAGCTTACTTGTGAGGGCTAGGTTTGGCACCGGGGAGCTGTTTTTT
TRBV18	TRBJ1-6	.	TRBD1	CASSLGTGGEDSPLHF	TGTGCCAGCTCACTAGGGACAGGGGGTGAAGATTCACCCCTCCACTTT
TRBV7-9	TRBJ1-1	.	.	CASSYDRDTEAFF	TGTGCCAGCAGCTATGATCGGGACACTGAAGCTTTCTTT
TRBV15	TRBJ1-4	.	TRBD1	CATSRDRGLRSTNEKLFF	TGTGCCACCAGCAGAGATAGGGGGCTGAGATCAACTAATGAAAAACTGTTTTTT
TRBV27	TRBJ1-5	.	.	CASSSRGGPQHF	TGTGCCAGCAGCTCTCGCGGCGGGCCCCAGCATTTT
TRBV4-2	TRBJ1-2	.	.	CASSQGGREGYTF	TGTGCCAGCAGCCAAGGGGGGCGGGAGGGCTACACCTTC
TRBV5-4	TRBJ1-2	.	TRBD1	CASSLRDSRVYGYTF	TGTGCCAGCAGCCTCAGGGACAGTCGCGTCTATGGCTACACCTTC
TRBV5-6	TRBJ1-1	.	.	CASSLAGRTEAFF	TGTGCCAGCAGCTTGGCAGGGAGGACTGAAGCTTTCTTT
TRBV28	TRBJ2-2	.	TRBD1	CASRTGGTGELFF	TGTGCCAGCAGGACAGGGGGCACCGGGGAGCTGTTTTTT
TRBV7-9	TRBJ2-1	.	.	CASSLDGGALGFNEQFF	TGTGCCAGCAGCTTAGATGGGGGGGCCCTGGGTTTCAATGAGCAGTTCTTC
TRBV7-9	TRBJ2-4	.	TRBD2	CASSYRTSGTKNIQYF	TGTGCCAGCAGCTATCGGACTAGCGGAACCAAAAACATTCAGTACTTC
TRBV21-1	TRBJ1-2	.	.	CASSKDRPNYGYTF	TGTGCCAGCAGCAAAGACAGGCCGAACTATGGCTACACCTTC
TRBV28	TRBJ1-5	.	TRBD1	CASRGQVGNQPQHF	TGTGCCAGCAGGGGACAGGTCGGAAATCAGCCCCAGCATTTT
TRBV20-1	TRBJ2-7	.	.	CSASPRFDGEQYF	TGCAGTGCTAGTCCGCGGTTCGATGGCGAGCAGTACTTC
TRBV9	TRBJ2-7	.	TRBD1	CASSSTGQGYEQYF	TGTGCCAGCAGCTCTACGGGACAGGGCTACGAGCAGTACTTC
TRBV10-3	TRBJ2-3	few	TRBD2	CAIREGDTQYF	TGTGCCATACGGGAGGGGGATACGCAGTATTTT
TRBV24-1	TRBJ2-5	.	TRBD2	CATSEAGGKETQYF	TGTGCCACCAGTGAGGCGGGAGGTAAAGAGACCCAGTACTTC
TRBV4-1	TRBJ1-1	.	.	CASSQVGRVHTEAFF	TGCGCCAGCAGCCAAGTTGGCAGGGTGCACACTGAAGCTTTCTTT
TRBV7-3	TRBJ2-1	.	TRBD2	CASSFKAGIFNEQFF	TGTGCCAGCAGCTTTAAAGCGGGAATATTCAATGAGCAGTTCTTC
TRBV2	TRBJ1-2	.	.	CASSGDNYGYTF	TGTGCCAGCAGTGGAGATAACTATGGCTACACCTTC
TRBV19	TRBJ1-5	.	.	CASKRENGNQPQHF	TGTGCCAGTAAAAGGGAGAACGGCAATCAGCCCCAGCATTTT
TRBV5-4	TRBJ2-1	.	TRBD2	CASSLATSGYNEQFF	TGTGCCAGCAGCTTGGCGACTAGCGGGTACAATGAGCAGTTCTTC
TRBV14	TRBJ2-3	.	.	CASSQDFNTQYF	TGTGCCAGCAGCCAAGATTTTAATACGCAGTATTTT
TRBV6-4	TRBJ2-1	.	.	CASSDGDTRYNEQFF	TGTGCCAGCAGTGACGGGGACACCCGATACAATGAGCAGTTCTTC
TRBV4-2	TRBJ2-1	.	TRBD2	CASSQDEVGLAGERQFF	TGTGCCAGCAGCCAAGATGAGGTCGGTCTAGCGGGGGAAAGGCAGTTCTTC
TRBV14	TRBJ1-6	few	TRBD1	CASSKTGGVSPLHF	TGTGCCAGCAGCAAGACAGGGGGGGTGTCACCCCTCCACTTT
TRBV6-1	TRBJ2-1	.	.	CASSEVGVSYNEQFF	TGTGCCAGCAGTGAAGTAGGGGTCTCCTACAATGAGCAGTTCTTC
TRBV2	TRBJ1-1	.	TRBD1	CASSGQGATEAFF	TGTGCCAGCAGCGGACAGGGGGCCACTGAAGCTTTCTTT
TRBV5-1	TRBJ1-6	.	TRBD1	CASSFTGDNSPLHF	TGCGCCAGCAGCTTCACAGGGGATAATTCACCCCTCCACTTT
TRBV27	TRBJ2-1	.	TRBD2	CASSLAGASYNEQFF	TGTGCCAGCAGCCTAGCGGGAGCCTCCTACAATGAGCAGTTCTTC
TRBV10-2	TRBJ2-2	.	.	CASSEGTLNTGELFF	TGCGCCAGCAGTGAAGGGACACTTAACACCGGGGAGCTGTTTTTT
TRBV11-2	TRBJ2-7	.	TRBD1	CASSFEDRSAYEQYF	TGTGCCAGCAGCTTTGAGGACAGGTCGGCCTACGAGCAGTACTTC
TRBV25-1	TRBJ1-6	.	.	CASSGTRHQRSPLHF	TGTGCCAGCAGTGGAACTCGACACCAACGGTCACCCCTCCACTTT
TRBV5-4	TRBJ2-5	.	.	CASSLGPLAPQETQYF	TGTGCCAGCAGCTTGGGACCTCTAGCGCCCCAAGAGACCCAGTACTTC
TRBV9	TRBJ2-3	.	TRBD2	CASSPAGVSTDTQYF	TGTGCCAGCAGCCCCGCGGGGGTAAGCACAGATACGCAGTATTTT
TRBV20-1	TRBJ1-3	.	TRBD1	CSASQPDRAENTIYF	TGCAGTGCTAGTCAACCGGACAGGGCGGAAAACACCATATATTTT
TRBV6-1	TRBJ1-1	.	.	CASSDARGYRVNTEAFF	TGTGCCAGCAGTGACGCCAGAGGCTACAGGGTGAACACTGAAGCTTTCTTT